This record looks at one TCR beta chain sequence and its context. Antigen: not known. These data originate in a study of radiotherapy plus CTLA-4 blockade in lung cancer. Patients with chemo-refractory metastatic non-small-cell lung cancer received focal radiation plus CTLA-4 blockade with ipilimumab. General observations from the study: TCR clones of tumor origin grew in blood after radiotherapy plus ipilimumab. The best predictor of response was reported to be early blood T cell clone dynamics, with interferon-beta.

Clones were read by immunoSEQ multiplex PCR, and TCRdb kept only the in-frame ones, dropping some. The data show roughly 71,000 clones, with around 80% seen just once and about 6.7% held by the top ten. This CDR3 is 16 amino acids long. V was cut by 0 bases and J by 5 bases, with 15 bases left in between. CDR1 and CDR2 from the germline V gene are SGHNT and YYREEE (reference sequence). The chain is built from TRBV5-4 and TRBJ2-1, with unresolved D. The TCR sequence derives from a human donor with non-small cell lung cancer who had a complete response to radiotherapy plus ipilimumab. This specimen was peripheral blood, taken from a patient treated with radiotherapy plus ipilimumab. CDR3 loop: CASSLDTLTQNNEQFF. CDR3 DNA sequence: TGTGCCAGCAGCTTGGACACCCTTACACAAAACAATGAGCAGTTCTTC.